This T cell receptor beta chain was obtained from a study of T cell changes during pregnancy in multiple sclerosis. Per germline, CDR1 SNHLY and CDR2 FYNNEI. The V segment lost 6 bases and the J segment 4 bases; nucleotides outside the gene matches: 3. The CDR3 spans 14 residues. This clone has only one observation. Assay: immunoSEQ multiplex PCR; the TCRdb copy retains only in-frame clones and omits some. In the table there are tens of thousands of clones, around nine tenths of which are singletons. The chain employs TRBV2 and TRBJ2-1; 10 nucleotides match TRBD2. The input for sequencing was peripheral blood, taken after pregnancy. This clonotype was sampled from a female donor in good health, enrolled as a control in a pregnancy study. The CDR3 bases are TGTGCCAGCAGAGGGACTAGCGAATACAATGAGCAGTTCTTC. Protein sequence: CASRGTSEYNEQFF.